This TCR beta chain was recovered during a study of blood T cell repertoires in COVID-19. About the research overall: There were acute and convalescent COVID-19 samples, and they came from the United States, Italy and Spain.

The assay was immunoSEQ multiplex PCR, and TCRdb's table has in-frame clones only and misses some. Of roughly 240,000 clones in the sample, roughly 83% were seen once. The sample taken for sequencing was peripheral blood. The clonotype originates from a man aged 60 to 69 who had recovered from COVID-19.

The CDR3 region has the DNA TGTGCCAGCAGCCTAGAGTTACAGAGCACTGAAGCTTTCTTT. Encoded protein: CASSLELQSTEAFF. V and J are TRBV14 and TRBJ1-1; no firm D call. In germline, CDR1 is SGHDN, CDR2 FVKESK. Between the trimmed V and J ends, which lost 4 bases and 4 bases, there was a span of 13 bases. The CDR3 loop spans 14 amino acids.